This T cell receptor (beta chain) was recorded in a study of T-cell memory formation after mild COVID-19. Overall study: TCR clusters showed largely donor specificity. Whole-study results and caveats: CD4+ clones that contracted lay mainly in CM and EM; CD8+ ones lay in EMRA. Cross-reactive memory apparently joined, as some responding clones appeared in pre-infection memory.

TCR alpha and TCR beta cDNA libraries with sample barcodes and UMIs came from 5'RACE using constant-segment primers. TCRdb independently ran MiXCR on the 5' RACE reads; one entry per CDR3 protein. The sample consists of 35,000 to 50,000 distinct CDR3 sequences, 8% to 10% of them appearing once. Germline V gene lookup returns CDR1 SGHDT and CDR2 YYEEEE. Trimming pared 3 bases from V and 8 bases from J, leaving 11 bases between. This CDR3 is built from 12 residues. This clonotype was counted many times. Its antigen is unknown. Sequenced: PBMCs or a T cell subset sorted from them (not recorded which). This receptor was identified in an adult woman who had mild COVID-19 (a few samples of this study predate the infection). Cell type and time point are not known. The V gene is TRBV5-6, the J gene TRBJ1-2; D not certain. The CDR3 sequence: CASSSGFAGYTF. The CDR3 coding sequence is TGTGCCAGCAGCTCCGGATTCGCAGGCTACACCTTC.